The text below deals with one T cell receptor beta chain. Its antigen remains unidentified. No clone much larger than this one lies a single base away; base qualities are absent. The germline V gene encodes CDR1 SGHVS and CDR2 FQNEAQ. Trimming removed 5 bases from V and 4 bases from J; the gene matches leave 8 bases unexplained. The CDR3 contains 15 residues, cysteine and phenylalanine counted. Only the CDR3 region is kept as DNA, spanning 45 bases read in frame from base 1. The time point label on this specimen signifies: pretreatment peripheral blood. A total of roughly 31 patients with locally advanced or metastatic urothelial carcinoma, treated at Memorial Sloan Kettering on a trial protocol, made up the cohort. Peripheral blood mononuclear cells were collected from each patient pretreatment and during treatment, giving between 1 and 8 total time points per patient. The Qiagen DNeasy Blood extraction kit was used to purify genomic DNA from total PBMCs and tumor samples. PBMCs were collected pretreatment and during treatment, and were isolated and stored as previously described.

These data come from a study of PD-L1 blockade in urothelial cancer (TCRdb year 2017). Background for the entire study: Therapy was started in the mid-2010s for all patients, and atezolizumab 1,200 mg was administered intravenously every 3 weeks. About 85% of the roughly 30 patients were males with bladder-origin urothelial cancer, and about 65% of the roughly 29 reported a prior smoking history. Patients had an ECOG performance status of 0 or 1 and had received between 0 and 3 prior chemotherapy regimens. Blood samples were analyzed at two time points: 3 weeks after treatment start (second dose) and 6 weeks after treatment start. Blood samples gave a median of roughly 150,000 T cells and tens of thousands of unique TCRs, with a median clonality of about 0.078. The study, an exploratory multi-omic analysis, examined somatic, immune and clinical correlates of response to PD-L1 blockade with atezolizumab in urothelial cancer. Pretreatment tumor samples, along with matched peripheral blood collected serially before and after atezolizumab treatment, underwent TCR sequencing. Durable clinical benefit meant progression-free survival longer than 6 months, and TCR features were also tested against progression-free and overall survival. Whole exome sequencing and RNA sequencing of pretreatment tumors were performed alongside TCR sequencing in the same patients. Durable clinical benefit was achieved by nine patients and was not achieved by 20 patients. Twenty-nine patients had pretreatment blood TCR-seq, roughly 25 had at least one posttreatment blood collection, and roughly 25 had tumor TCR-seq.

Results and caveats for the whole study, not just this receptor: Greater expansion of tumor-associated TCR clones in peripheral blood 3 weeks after the start of treatment was observed in patients with durable benefit (n of about 20, p = 0.022). Because the sample size was small (n ≈ 31) and many of the analyses were exploratory, the results are meant to be hypothesis-generating. Improved progression-free and overall survival was found to be associated with pretreatment peripheral blood TCR clonality below the median.

Each PCR received spiked-in synthetic TCR analog templates so that absolute template abundance could be estimated from read counts. The immunoSEQ assay was used to amplify TCRbeta CDR3 regions from genomic DNA with bias-controlled V and J gene primers. Sequencing of rearranged TCRbeta segments was performed at approximately 20X coverage. Per the authors' processing: Sequencing errors were corrected by clustering and CDR3s were annotated against IMGT to assign V, D and J genes. Downstream analyses used only productive TCRbeta rearrangements and left out out-of-frame or stop-codon sequences. To compute clonality, Shannon entropy was normalized by the log of the number of unique productive sequences and then subtracted from one. Clones differing between time points or between blood and tumor were identified by Fisher's exact test with Benjamini-Hochberg correction at adjusted p below 0.01. Sourced from immuneACCESS, this table was stored by TCRdb with only in-frame sequences that have V and J called. A share of the clones is absent; for the studies checked, an unresolved V gene accounts for under half, and the remainder has no known explanation. V, J and clone size reflect that table, while D and trimming were determined from the DNA. The sample data list some 71,000 clones, and around 88% of these were observed just once. 15% of the sample comes from the top ten.

The sequence derives from a man aged 60 to 75 with urothelial cancer. The source material was PBMCs, sampled around atezolizumab (anti-PD-L1) treatment. The chain uses TRBV7-8 and TRBJ2-7, and TRBD1 matches 10 of the central bases. The DNA reads TGTGCCAGCAGCGAACGGGACAGGGGAGGATACGAGCAGTACTTC. This codes for CASSERDRGGYEQYF.